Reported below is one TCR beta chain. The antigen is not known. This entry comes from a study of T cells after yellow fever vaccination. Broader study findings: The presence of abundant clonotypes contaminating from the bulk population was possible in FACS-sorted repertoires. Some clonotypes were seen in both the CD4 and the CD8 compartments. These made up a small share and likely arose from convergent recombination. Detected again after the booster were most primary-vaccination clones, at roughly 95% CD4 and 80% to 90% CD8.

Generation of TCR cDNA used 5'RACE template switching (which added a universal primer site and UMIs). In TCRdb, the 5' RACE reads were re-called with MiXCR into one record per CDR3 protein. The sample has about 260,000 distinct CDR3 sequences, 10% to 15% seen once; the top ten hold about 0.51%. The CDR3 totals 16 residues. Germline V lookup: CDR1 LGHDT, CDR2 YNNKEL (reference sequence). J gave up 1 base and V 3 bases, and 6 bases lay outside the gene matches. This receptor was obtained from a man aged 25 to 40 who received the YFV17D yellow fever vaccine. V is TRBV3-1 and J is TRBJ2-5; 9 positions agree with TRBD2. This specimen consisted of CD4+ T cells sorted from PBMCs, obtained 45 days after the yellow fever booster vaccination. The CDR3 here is CASSHAGGGTQETQYF. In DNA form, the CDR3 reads TGTGCCAGCAGCCACGCGGGAGGGGGAACCCAAGAGACCCAGTACTTC.